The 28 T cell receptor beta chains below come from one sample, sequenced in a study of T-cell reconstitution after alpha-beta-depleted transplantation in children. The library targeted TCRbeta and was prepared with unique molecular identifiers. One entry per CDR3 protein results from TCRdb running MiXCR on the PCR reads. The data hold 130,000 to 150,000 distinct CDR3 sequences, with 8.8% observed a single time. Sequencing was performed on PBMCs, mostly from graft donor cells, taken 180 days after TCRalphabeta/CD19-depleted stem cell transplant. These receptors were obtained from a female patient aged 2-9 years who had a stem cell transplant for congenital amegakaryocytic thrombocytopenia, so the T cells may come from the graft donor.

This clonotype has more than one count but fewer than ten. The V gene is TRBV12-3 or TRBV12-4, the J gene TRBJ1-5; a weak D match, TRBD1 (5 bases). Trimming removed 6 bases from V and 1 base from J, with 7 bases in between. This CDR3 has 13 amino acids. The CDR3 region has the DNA TGTGCCAGCAGGCGGGGCAGCAATCAGCCCCAGCATTTT. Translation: CASRRGSNQPQHF.

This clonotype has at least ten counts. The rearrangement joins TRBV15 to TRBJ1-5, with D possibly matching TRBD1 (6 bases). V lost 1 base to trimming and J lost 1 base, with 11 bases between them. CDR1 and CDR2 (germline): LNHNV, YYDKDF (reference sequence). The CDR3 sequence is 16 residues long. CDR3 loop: CATSRGVGASNQPQHF. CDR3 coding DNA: TGTGCCACCAGCAGAGGGGTGGGGGCGAGCAATCAGCCCCAGCATTTT.

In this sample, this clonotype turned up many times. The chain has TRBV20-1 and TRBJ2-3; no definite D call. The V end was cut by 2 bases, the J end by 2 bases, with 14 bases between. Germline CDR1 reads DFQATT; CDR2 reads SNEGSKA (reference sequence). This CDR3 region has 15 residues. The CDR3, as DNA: TGCAGTGCTAGAAAGGGCCTTAGGACCACAGATACGCAGTATTTT. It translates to CSARKGLRTTDTQYF.

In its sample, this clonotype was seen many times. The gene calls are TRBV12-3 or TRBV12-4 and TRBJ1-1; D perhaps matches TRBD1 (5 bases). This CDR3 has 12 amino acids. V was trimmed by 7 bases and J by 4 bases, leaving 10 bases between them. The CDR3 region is CASTPGLTEAFF. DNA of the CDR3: TGTGCCAGCACCCCGGGACTCACTGAAGCTTTCTTT.

The CDR3 sequence: CASSRERTREIKTQYF. The CDR3 nucleotides read TGTGCCAGCTCACGAGAGAGAACCCGGGAGATTAAGACCCAGTACTTC. This chain connects TRBV18 to TRBJ2-5, with D perhaps matching TRBD2 (6 bases). Trimming took off 4 bases at V and 6 bases at J, with 21 bases between the two ends. The CDR3 is 16 residues long. Germline V gives CDR1 KGHSH, CDR2 LQKENI.

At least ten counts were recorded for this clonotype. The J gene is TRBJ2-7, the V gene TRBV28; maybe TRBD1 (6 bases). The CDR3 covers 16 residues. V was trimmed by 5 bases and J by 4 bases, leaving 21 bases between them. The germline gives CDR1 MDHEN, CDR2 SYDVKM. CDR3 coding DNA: TGTGCCAGCAGTCCGCCTGAAACAGGGATCGGGTACGAGCAGTACTTC. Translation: CASSPPETGIGYEQYF.

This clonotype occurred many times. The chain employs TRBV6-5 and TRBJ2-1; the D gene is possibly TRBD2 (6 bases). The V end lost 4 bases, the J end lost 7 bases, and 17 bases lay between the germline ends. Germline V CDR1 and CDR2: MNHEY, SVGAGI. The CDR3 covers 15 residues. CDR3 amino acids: CASSFGTLEGNEQFF. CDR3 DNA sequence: TGTGCCAGCAGTTTCGGGACTCTAGAGGGGAATGAGCAGTTCTTC.

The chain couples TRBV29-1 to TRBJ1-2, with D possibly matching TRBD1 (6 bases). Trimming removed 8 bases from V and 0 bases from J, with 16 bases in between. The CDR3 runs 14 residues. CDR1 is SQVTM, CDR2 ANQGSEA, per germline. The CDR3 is CSIGQRFSNYGYTF. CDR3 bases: TGCAGCATAGGACAGAGGTTTTCTAACTATGGCTACACCTTC.

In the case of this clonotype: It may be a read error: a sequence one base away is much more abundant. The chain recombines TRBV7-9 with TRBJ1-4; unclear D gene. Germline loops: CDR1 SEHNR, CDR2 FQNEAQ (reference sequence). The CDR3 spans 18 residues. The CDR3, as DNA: TGTGCCATCAGCTCCTTAGGAACTCAGACGGCAACTAATGAAAAACTGTTTTTT. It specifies CAISSLGTQTATNEKLFF.

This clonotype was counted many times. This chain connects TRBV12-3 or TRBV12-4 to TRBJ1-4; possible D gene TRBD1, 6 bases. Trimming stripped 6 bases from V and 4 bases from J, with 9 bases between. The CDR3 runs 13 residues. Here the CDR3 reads CASRTGNNEKLFF. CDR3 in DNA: TGTGCCAGCAGGACAGGCAATAATGAAAAACTGTTTTTT.

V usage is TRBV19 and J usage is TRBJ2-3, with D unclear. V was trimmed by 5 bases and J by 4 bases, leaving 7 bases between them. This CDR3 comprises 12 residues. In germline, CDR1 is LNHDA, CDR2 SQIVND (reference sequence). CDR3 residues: CASSSVPDTQYF. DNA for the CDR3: TGTGCCAGTAGTTCGGTGCCAGATACGCAGTATTTT.

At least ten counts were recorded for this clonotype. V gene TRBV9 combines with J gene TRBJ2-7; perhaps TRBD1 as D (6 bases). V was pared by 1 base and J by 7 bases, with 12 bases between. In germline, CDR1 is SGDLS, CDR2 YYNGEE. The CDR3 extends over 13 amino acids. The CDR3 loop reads CASSVSGAGEQYF. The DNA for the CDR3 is TGTGCCAGCAGCGTATCAGGGGCAGGTGAGCAGTACTTC.

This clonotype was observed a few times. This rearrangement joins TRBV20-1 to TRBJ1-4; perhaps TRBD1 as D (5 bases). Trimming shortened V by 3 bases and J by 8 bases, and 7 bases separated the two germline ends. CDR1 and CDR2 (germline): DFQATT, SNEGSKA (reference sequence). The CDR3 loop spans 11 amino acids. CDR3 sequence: CSASWGEKLFF. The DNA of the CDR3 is TGCAGTGCTAGCTGGGGGGAAAAACTGTTTTTT.

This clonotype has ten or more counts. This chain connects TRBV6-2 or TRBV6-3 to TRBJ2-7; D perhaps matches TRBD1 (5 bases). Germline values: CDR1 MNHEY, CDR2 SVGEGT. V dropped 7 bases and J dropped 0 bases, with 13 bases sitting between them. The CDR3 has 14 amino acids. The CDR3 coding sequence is TGTGCCAGCACCCGGACACAATCCTCCTACGAGCAGTACTTC. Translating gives CASTRTQSSYEQYF.

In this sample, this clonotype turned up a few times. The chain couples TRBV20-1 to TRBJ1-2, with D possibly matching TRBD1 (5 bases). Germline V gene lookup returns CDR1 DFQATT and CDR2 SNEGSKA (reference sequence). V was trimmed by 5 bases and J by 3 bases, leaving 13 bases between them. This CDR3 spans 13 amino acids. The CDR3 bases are TGCAGTGCTTATCGGGGACTCCACTATGGCTACACCTTC. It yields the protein CSAYRGLHYGYTF.

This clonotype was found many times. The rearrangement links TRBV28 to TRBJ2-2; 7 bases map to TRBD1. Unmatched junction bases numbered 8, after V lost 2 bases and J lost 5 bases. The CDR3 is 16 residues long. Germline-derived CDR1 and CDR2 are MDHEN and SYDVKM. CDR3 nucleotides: TGTGCCAGCAGTTTAATCTTGAGGGGGCGGACCGGGGAGCTGTTTTTT. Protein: CASSLILRGRTGELFF. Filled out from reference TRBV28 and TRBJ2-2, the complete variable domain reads DVKVTQSSRYLVKRTGEKVFLECVQDMDHENMFWYRQDPGLGLRLIYFSYDVKMKEKGDIPEGYSVSREKKERFSLILESASTNQTSMYLCASSLILRGRTGELFFGEGSRLTVL.

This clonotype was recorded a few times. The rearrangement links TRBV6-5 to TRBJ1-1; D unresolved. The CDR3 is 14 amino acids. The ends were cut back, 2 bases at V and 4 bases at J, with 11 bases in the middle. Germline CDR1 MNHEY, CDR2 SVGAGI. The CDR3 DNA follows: TGTGCCAGCAGTTACGCGAGCGGGCGCACTGAAGCTTTCTTT. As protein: CASSYASGRTEAFF.

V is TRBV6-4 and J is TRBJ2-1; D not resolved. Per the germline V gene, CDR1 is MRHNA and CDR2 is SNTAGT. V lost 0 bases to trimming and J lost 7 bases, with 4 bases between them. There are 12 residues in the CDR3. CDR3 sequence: CASSDSRNEQFF. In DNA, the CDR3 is TGTGCCAGCAGTGACTCAAGGAATGAGCAGTTCTTC.

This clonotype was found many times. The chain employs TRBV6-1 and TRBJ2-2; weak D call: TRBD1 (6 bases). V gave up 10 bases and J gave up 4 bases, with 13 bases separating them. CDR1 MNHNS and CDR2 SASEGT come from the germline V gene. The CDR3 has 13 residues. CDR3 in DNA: TGTGCCACACAGGGACCGACCACCGGGGAGCTGTTTTTT. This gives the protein CATQGPTTGELFF.

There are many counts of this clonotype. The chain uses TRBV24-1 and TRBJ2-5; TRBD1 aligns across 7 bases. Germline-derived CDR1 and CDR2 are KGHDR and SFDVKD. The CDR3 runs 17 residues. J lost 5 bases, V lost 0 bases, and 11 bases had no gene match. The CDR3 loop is CATSDLGPGTEGETQYF. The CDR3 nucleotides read TGTGCCACCAGTGATTTGGGTCCAGGGACAGAGGGGGAGACCCAGTACTTC.

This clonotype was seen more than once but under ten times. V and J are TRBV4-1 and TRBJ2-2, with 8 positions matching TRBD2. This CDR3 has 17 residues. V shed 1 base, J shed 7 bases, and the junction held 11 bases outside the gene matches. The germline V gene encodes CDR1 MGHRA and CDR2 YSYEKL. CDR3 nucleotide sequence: TGCGCCAGCAGCCAAGGGGGGACTAGAGGTCGTGGCGGGGAGCTGTTTTTT. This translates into CASSQGGTRGRGGELFF.

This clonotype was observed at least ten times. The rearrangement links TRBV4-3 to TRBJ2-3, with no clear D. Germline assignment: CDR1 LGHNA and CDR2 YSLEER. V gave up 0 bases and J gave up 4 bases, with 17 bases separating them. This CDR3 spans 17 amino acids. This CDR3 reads CASSQDLAGKGADTQYF. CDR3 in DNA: TGCGCCAGCAGCCAAGATCTGGCAGGTAAAGGCGCAGATACGCAGTATTTT.

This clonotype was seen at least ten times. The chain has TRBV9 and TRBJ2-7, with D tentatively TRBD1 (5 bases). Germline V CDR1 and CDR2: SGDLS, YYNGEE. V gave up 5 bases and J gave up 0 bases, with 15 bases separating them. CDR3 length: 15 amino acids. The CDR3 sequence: CASSEQVSPSYEQYF. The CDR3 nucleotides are TGTGCCAGCAGTGAACAGGTCTCTCCCTCCTACGAGCAGTACTTC.

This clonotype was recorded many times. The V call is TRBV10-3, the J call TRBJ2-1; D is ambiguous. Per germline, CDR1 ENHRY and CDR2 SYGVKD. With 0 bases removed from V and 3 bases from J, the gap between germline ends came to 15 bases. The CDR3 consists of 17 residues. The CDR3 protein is CAISESWQSKFYNEQFF. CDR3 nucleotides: TGTGCCATCAGTGAGTCGTGGCAGAGCAAGTTCTACAATGAGCAGTTCTTC.

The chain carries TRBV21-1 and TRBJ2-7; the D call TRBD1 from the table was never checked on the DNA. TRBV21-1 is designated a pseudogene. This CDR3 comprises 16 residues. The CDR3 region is CASSNLFRDRAYEQYF. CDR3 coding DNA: TGTGCCAGCAGCAACCTGTTCCGGGACAGGGCCTACGAGCAGTACTTC.

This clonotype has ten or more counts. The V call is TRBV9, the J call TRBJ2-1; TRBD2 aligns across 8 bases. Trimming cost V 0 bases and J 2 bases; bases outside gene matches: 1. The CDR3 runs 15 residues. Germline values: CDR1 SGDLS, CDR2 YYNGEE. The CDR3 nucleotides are TGTGCCAGCAGCGTAGAAGCGGGAGCCTACAATGAGCAGTTCTTC. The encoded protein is CASSVEAGAYNEQFF.

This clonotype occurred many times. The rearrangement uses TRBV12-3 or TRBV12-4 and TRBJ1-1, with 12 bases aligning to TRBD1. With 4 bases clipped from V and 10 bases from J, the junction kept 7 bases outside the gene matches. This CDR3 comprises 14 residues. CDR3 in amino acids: CASSSSGTGGVAFF. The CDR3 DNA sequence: TGTGCCAGCAGTTCATCCGGGACAGGGGGCGTAGCTTTCTTT.

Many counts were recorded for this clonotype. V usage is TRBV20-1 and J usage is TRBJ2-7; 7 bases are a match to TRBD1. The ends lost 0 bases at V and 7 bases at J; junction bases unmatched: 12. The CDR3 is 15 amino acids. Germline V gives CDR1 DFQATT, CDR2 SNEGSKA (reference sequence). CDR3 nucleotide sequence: TGCAGTGCTAGAGATCAGGGGGTCTCCCCGTGGGAGCAGTACTTC. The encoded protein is CSARDQGVSPWEQYF.